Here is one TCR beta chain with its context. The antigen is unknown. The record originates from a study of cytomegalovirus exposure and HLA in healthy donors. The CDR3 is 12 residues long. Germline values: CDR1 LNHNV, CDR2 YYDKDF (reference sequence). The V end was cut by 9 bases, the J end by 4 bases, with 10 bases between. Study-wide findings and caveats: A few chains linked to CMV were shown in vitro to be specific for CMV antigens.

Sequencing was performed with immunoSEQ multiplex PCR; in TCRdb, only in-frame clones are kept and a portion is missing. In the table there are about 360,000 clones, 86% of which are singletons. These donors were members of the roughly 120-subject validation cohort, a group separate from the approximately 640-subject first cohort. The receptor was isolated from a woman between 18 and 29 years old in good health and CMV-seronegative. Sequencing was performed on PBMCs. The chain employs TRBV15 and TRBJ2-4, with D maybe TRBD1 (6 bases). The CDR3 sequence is CATGAPKNIQYF. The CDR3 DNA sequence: TGTGCCACGGGGGCTCCTAAAAACATTCAGTACTTC.